The next 8 T cell receptor beta chains were all read from a single sample in a study of blood T cell repertoires in COVID-19. Method: immunoSEQ multiplex PCR; TCRdb's copy keeps in-frame clones and lacks some. The table includes around 380,000 clones, approximately 89% detected once. Material for sequencing was PBMCs or T cells enriched from blood (not recorded which). These receptors were collected from a man aged 25-40 years who had recovered from COVID-19.

V gene TRBV7-7 combines with J gene TRBJ2-2, with 8 bases aligning to TRBD1. V shed 5 bases, J shed 1 base, and the junction held 6 bases outside the gene matches. This CDR3 is 16 amino acids long. Germline CDR1 SSHAT, CDR2 FNYEAQ (reference sequence). This chain's CDR3 is CASSKYGTGNTGELFF. As DNA, the CDR3 is TGTGCCAGCAGCAAATACGGGACAGGGAACACCGGGGAGCTGTTTTTT.

The V gene is TRBV11-2, the J gene TRBJ2-1; TRBD2 matches at 7 bases. Germline CDR1 is SGHAT and CDR2 is FQNNGV. V lost 5 bases and J lost 2; bases outside the gene matches: 3. The CDR3 loop spans 14 amino acids. The CDR3 DNA reads as TGTGCCAGCAGCGACGGGGGGACCTACAATGAGCAGTTCTTC. It codes for CASSDGGTYNEQFF.

The chain employs TRBV2 and TRBJ1-1; TRBD1 matches 7 bases. This CDR3 has 14 residues. Germline CDR1 SNHLY, CDR2 FYNNEI. Losses at the gene ends were 6 bases for V and 5 bases for J; bases not matched to a gene: 9. The CDR3: CASRTTGVGTEAFF. As DNA, the CDR3 is TGTGCCAGCAGAACTACAGGGGTGGGTACTGAAGCTTTCTTT.

The chain recombines TRBV7-2 with TRBJ1-4; a possible D gene is TRBD1 (6 bases). The germline V and J ends were trimmed by 3 bases and 8 bases, with 13 bases remaining between them. The germline V gene has CDR1 SGHTA and CDR2 FQGNSA. This CDR3 region has 14 residues. The CDR3 loop is CASSFDRSSEKLFF. CDR3 in DNA: TGTGCCAGCAGCTTTGACAGGTCCTCGGAAAAACTGTTTTTT.

CDR3 nucleotide sequence: TGTGCCAGCAGTAGGGGTATTGACGACACCATATATTTT. Translated: CASSRGIDDTIYF. The rearrangement joins TRBV12-3 or TRBV12-4 to TRBJ1-3; TRBD1 might be the D (5 bases). V gave up 5 bases and J gave up 8 bases, with 13 bases separating them. The CDR3 runs 13 residues.

The V gene is TRBV5-6, the J gene TRBJ1-5; D might be TRBD1 (6 bases). V was cut by 2 bases and J by 3 bases, with 9 bases left in between. Germline CDR1 SGHDT, CDR2 YYEEEE. CDR3 size: 14 residues. This CDR3 is CASSLGGNNQPQHF. The CDR3 DNA reads TGTGCCAGCAGCTTAGGGGGTAACAATCAGCCCCAGCATTTT.

The chain carries TRBV4-1 and TRBJ2-1; TRBD2 matches at 14 bases. Germline trimming cut 3 bases from V and 10 bases from J; bases unmatched to any gene: 5. Germline V gene data show CDR1 as MGHRA and CDR2 as YSYEKL. The CDR3 extends over 15 amino acids. CDR3 coding DNA: TGCGCCAGCAGCCAGACTAGCGGGGGGGGATTGGAGCAGTTCTTC. This translates into CASSQTSGGGLEQFF.

This chain links TRBV6-5 with TRBJ1-2; tentative D call: TRBD1 (5 bases). Trimming stripped 6 bases from V and 3 bases from J, with 11 bases between. The germline V gene has CDR1 MNHEY and CDR2 SVGAGI. The CDR3 is made up of 13 amino acids. CDR3 sequence: CASSLGQYYGYTF. CDR3 DNA: TGTGCCAGCAGCCTGGGGCAGTACTATGGCTACACCTTC.